The 17 T cell receptor beta chains in this list originate from one sample, sequenced in a study of T cells in Graves' hyperthyroidism and ophthalmopathy. TCR beta CDR3 regions were amplified from RNA transcripts. Carried out on the TCR CDR3, a first-round RT-PCR used the HTBI primer set. TCRdb reprocessed the multiplex PCR reads with MiXCR, giving one entry per CDR3 protein. Of hundreds of thousands of distinct CDR3 sequences listed, about 16% are singletons. Source material: blood. The receptors stem from a woman between 35 and 50 years old with Graves' ophthalmopathy.

The rearrangement uses TRBV19 and TRBJ2-1; 10 bases agree with TRBD1. The J segment lost 4 bases and the V segment lost 7 bases, leaving 10 bases of the junction unmatched. Germline CDR1 is LNHDA and CDR2 is SQIVND (reference sequence). CDR3 length: 16 residues. The CDR3 nucleotides are TGTGCCAGTAAGCAGACAGGGGGCGAAAATTACAATGAGCAGTTCTTC. It encodes CASKQTGGENYNEQFF.

For this clonotype: At one end, the junction sequence differs from germline, possibly due to a read error. The chain joins TRBV3-1 to TRBJ2-1; D is tentatively TRBD1 or TRBD2 (5 bases each). The CDR3 contains 14 residues. CDR1 and CDR2 from the germline V gene are LGHDT and YNNKEL (reference sequence). The CDR3 here is CASSQEWGIYEQFF. CDR3 in DNA: TGTGCCAGTAGCCAAGAGTGGGGGATTTACGAGCAGTTCTTC.

This clonotype was observed a few times. The chain uses TRBV12-3 or TRBV12-4 and TRBJ2-2, with D possibly TRBD2 on 5 matching bases. The ends were cut back, 6 bases at V and 9 bases at J, with 17 bases in the middle. The CDR3 sequence is 14 residues long. The CDR3 sequence is CASSSALVSRELFF. CDR3 nucleotide sequence: TGTGCCAGCAGCTCTGCACTAGTATCCAGGGAGCTGTTTTTT.

The gene calls are TRBV6-1 and TRBJ2-2, with D perhaps matching TRBD1 or TRBD2 (5 bases each). Trimming removed 6 bases at V and 5 bases at J, with 16 bases between. CDR1 MNHNS and CDR2 SASEGT come from the germline V gene. CDR3 length: 15 residues. CDR3 sequence (DNA): TGTGCCAGCAGGCCCTGGGACCAACAGACCGGGGAGCTGTTTTTT. Translation: CASRPWDQQTGELFF.

This clonotype was seen repeatedly, ten times or more. The chain couples TRBV13 to TRBJ2-4; D remains unclear. Trimming took off 5 bases at V and 6 bases at J, with 11 bases between the two ends. Germline V lookup: CDR1 PRHDT, CDR2 FYEKMQ (reference sequence). The CDR3 contains 13 residues. The CDR3 sequence: CASSTSTGNIQYF. The DNA for the CDR3 is TGTGCCAGCAGCACCTCAACGGGAAACATTCAGTACTTC.

V and J are TRBV6-1 and TRBJ1-5; D remains unclear. V gave up 3 bases and J gave up 8 bases, with 5 bases separating them. Germline V gives CDR1 MNHNS, CDR2 SASEGT. This CDR3 spans 11 amino acids. The CDR3 DNA reads as TGTGCCAGCAGTGACCTCGAGCCCCAGCATTTT. Translation gives CASSDLEPQHF.

The gene calls are TRBV4-2 and TRBJ2-7; 7 nucleotides agree with TRBD1. This CDR3 contains 15 residues. V dropped 4 bases and J dropped 3; count of bases not matched to a gene: 9. Germline CDR1 is LGHNA and CDR2 is YNFKEQ. CDR3 sequence reads: CASSPTGAGGYEQYF. Written as DNA, the CDR3 is TGTGCCAGCAGCCCGACCGGGGCAGGGGGCTACGAGCAGTACTTC.

Only a few counts were recorded for this clonotype. This sequence joins TRBV10-3 and TRBJ2-7; TRBD2 matches 10 bases. CDR3 length equals 15 residues. Germline CDR1 and CDR2: ENHRY and SYGVKD. V dropped 6 bases and J dropped 0; count of bases not matched to a gene: 5. The CDR3 bases are TGTGCCATCAGGAATAGCGGGAGGCCCTCCTACGAGCAGTACTTC. It encodes CAIRNSGRPSYEQYF.

The CDR3 protein is CAISRALGVFSNQPQHF. The CDR3 DNA reads as TGTGCCATCTCCAGGGCCCTGGGGGTCTTTAGCAATCAGCCCCAGCATTTT. The chain uses TRBV28 and TRBJ1-5; D perhaps matches TRBD1 (5 bases). There are 17 residues in the CDR3. Trimming took off 10 bases at V and 0 bases at J, with 22 bases between the two ends. CDR1 is MDHEN, CDR2 SYDVKM, per germline.

This clonotype has ten or more counts. This chain uses TRBV4-2 with TRBJ2-3; D possibly matches TRBD1 or TRBD2 (5 bases each). Germline V CDR1 and CDR2: LGHNA, YNFKEQ. Between the trimmed V and J ends, which lost 1 base and 0 bases, there was a span of 8 bases. The CDR3 consists of 15 residues. The CDR3 bases are TGTGCCAGCAGCCAAGGAGGGGCTAGCACAGATACGCAGTATTTT. Encoded protein: CASSQGGASTDTQYF.

In its sample, this clonotype was seen a few times. V gene TRBV29-1 combines with J gene TRBJ2-1, with a weak D call TRBD1 (7 bases). Trimming shortened V by 7 bases and J by 5 bases, and 15 bases separated the two germline ends. This CDR3 spans 13 amino acids. Germline V gives CDR1 SQVTM, CDR2 ANQGSEA. The CDR3 spells CSGRGRPDNEQFF. The CDR3 nucleotides read TGCAGCGGGAGGGGGCGGCCAGACAATGAGCAGTTCTTC.

This clonotype was detected many times. V and J are TRBV18 and TRBJ2-5; tentatively, D is TRBD1 or TRBD2 (5 bases each). The germline gives CDR1 KGHSH, CDR2 LQKENI. V lost 6 bases and J lost 1, with 12 bases in between. The CDR3 length is 14 residues. DNA of the CDR3: TGTGCCAGCTCCAGGGCAGGGACCCAAGAGACCCAGTACTTC. This translates into CASSRAGTQETQYF.

This clonotype was counted many times. This chain connects TRBV18 to TRBJ2-7; tentatively, D is TRBD1 (6 bases). V was clipped by 3 bases and J by 1 base, with 13 bases between them. Germline CDR1 is KGHSH and CDR2 is LQKENI. The CDR3 totals 15 residues. CDR3 DNA: TGTGCCAGCTCACCTGGGACATATGAATCCTACGAGCAGTACTTC. Its protein product is CASSPGTYESYEQYF. Together with reference TRBV18 and TRBJ2-7, the CDR3 gives the full variable domain: NAGVMQNPRHLVRRRGQEARLRCSPMKGHSHVYWYRQLPEEGLKFMVYLQKENIIDESGMPKERFSAEFPKEGPSILRIQQVVRGDSAAYFCASSPGTYESYEQYFGPGTRLTVT.

This clonotype was observed a handful of times. V and J are TRBV19 and TRBJ1-1; possible D gene TRBD1, 6 bases. This CDR3 region has 13 residues. V lost 7 bases to trimming and J lost 5 bases, with 14 bases between them. Germline lookup yields CDR1 LNHDA and CDR2 SQIVND (reference sequence). The CDR3 DNA sequence: TGTGCCAGTACATATCGGGGGCTTACTGAAGCTTTCTTT. Translation gives CASTYRGLTEAFF.

As to this clonotype: This could be a read error, since a much larger clone is one nucleotide away. This sequence joins TRBV7-3 and TRBJ2-1, with D unresolved. The CDR3 is made up of 16 amino acids. The V gene's germline CDR1 is SGHTA and CDR2 FQGTGA. DNA for the CDR3: TGTGCCAGCAGCTTAGCGCGAATCGGGCTTTACAATGGGCAGTTCTTC. Amino acid sequence: CASSLARIGLYNGQFF.

This clonotype appeared many times. The chain joins TRBV20-1 to TRBJ1-5, with D perhaps TRBD1 (5 bases). The CDR3 runs 17 residues. Looked up from germline, CDR1 is DFQATT and CDR2 is SNEGSKA (reference sequence). Trimming took 1 base from V and 6 from J, leaving 22 bases between them. CDR3 region: CSARADGRRRGSQPQHF. The CDR3 DNA reads as TGCAGTGCTAGAGCGGACGGAAGAAGAAGGGGAAGTCAGCCCCAGCATTTT.

This clonotype was detected a few times. CDR3 amino acids: CASSIGQGIYEQYF. The CDR3 DNA sequence: TGTGCCAGTAGTATAGGACAGGGGATCTACGAGCAGTACTTC. The rearrangement uses TRBV19 and TRBJ2-7, with 8 bases aligning to TRBD1. Looked up from germline, CDR1 is LNHDA and CDR2 is SQIVND (reference sequence). V lost 1 base to trimming and J lost 3 bases; unmatched junction nucleotides: 2. The CDR3 spans 14 residues. Looking up the rest from reference TRBV19 and TRBJ2-7 gives the full variable domain: DGGITQSPKYLFRKEGQNVTLSCEQNLNHDAMYWYRQDPGQGLRLIYYSQIVNDFQKGDIAEGYSVSREKKESFPLTVTSAQKNPTAFYLCASSIGQGIYEQYFGPGTRLTVT.